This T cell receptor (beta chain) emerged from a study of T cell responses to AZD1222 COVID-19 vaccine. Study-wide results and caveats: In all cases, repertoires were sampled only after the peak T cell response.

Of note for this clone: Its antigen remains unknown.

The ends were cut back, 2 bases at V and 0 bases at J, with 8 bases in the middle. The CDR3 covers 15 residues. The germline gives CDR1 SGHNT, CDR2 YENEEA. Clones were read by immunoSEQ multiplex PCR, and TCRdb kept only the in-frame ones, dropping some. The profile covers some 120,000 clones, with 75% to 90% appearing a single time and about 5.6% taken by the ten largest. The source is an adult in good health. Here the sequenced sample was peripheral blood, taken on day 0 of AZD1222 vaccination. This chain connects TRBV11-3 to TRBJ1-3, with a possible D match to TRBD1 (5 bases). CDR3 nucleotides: TGTGCCAGCAGCTTATACGGGACCTCTGGAAACACCATATATTTT. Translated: CASSLYGTSGNTIYF.